This TCR beta chain came from a study of blood T cells in healthy people across ages. Findings of the study overall: Diversity estimated from one million T cells was considered an underestimate.

V lost 2 bases and J 0 bases, leaving 5 bases between the germline ends. The CDR3 spans 13 residues. The germline CDR1 and CDR2 sequences are MGHDK and SYGVNS. A J-beta primer mix and a sample-barcoded 5' primer were used in a second PCR of roughly 7 to 12 cycles. TCRdb passed the 5' RACE reads through MiXCR, listing each CDR3 protein once. The table shows hundreds of thousands of distinct CDR3 sequences, with 58% occurring only once. As for this clonotype: Its antigen is not known.

Sequencing was done on a sample of blood. The rearrangement uses TRBV25-1 and TRBJ2-7; D is unclear. The receptor comes from a man aged 30 to 39 in good health. The chain's CDR3 is CASSEPVSYEQYF. DNA for the CDR3: TGTGCCAGCAGTGAACCCGTCTCCTACGAGCAGTACTTC.